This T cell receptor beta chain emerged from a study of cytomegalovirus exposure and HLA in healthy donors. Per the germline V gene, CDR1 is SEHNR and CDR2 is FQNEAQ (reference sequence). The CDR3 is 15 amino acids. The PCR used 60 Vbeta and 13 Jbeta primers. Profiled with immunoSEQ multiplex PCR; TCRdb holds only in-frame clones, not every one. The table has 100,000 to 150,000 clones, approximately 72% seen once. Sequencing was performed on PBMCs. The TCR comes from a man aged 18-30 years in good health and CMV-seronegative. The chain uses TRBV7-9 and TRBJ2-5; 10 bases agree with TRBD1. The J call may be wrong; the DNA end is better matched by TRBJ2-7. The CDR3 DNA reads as TGTGCCAGCAGCTTAGCGGGGACAGGGGCGTACGAGCAGTACTTC. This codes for CASSLAGTGAYEQYF.